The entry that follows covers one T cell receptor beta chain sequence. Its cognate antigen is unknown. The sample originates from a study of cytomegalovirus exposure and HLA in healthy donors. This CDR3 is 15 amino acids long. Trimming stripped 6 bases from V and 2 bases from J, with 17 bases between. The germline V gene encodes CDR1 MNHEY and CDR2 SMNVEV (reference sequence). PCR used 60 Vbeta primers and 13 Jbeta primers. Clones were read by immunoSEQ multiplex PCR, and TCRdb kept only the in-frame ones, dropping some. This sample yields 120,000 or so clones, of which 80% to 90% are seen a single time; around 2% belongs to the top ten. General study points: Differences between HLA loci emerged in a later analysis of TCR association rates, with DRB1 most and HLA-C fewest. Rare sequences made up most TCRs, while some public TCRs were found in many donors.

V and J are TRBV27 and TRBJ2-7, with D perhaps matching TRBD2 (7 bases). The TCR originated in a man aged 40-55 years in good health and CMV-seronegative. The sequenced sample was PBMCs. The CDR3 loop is CASRPFTGGPYEQYF. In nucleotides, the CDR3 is TGTGCCAGCAGACCGTTTACCGGGGGGCCCTACGAGCAGTACTTC.